A selection of T cell receptor beta chains follows, all from one sample in a study of identical twins. TCRdb re-called the 5' RACE reads through MiXCR, storing one row per CDR3 protein. This sample carries some 500,000 distinct CDR3 sequences, around 15% of them seen once, and the ten largest clones take approximately 0.98%. These same records also appear under a second study, on yellow fever vaccine responses in identical twins.

Sequenced input: CD4+ T cells sorted from blood. The receptor source for this set is a woman between 18 and 29 years old in good health. Each CDR3 is given with its conserved first and last residue. A D gene is named only where the DNA matches it firmly. Clone size appears in some rows only: once, few, many, or a class for an expanded clone.

V gene,D gene,clone size,CDR3 length,CDR3 protein
TRBV20-1,NA,NA,13,CSAGRRPYNEQFF
TRBV12-3/TRBV12-4,TRBD1,many,14,CASSPGQGFLEQFF
TRBV6-1,NA,few,15,CASSIDRASYNEQFF
TRBV20-1,TRBD2,NA,14,CSANPGLAGDRQYF
TRBV5-1,NA,NA,17,CASSRDIGRGYNTPLHF
TRBV5-8,NA,few,14,CASSLYQGGTEAFF
TRBV24-1,TRBD2,NA,13,CATGGLAVNEQFF
TRBV27,NA,many,13,CASSPLPAYEQYF
TRBV28,TRBD2,NA,17,CASRDTRLAGVTDTQYF
TRBV3-1,NA,few,13,CASSQSSGSSSFF
TRBV5-1,NA,few,16,CASSPRERAYTDTQYF
TRBV6-5,NA,NA,15,CASSYGVSGANVLTF
TRBV11-2,TRBD1,NA,15,CASSFRQGALGELFF
TRBV10-3,NA,NA,16,CAISEFSGANTGELFF
TRBV12-3/TRBV12-4,NA,NA,12,CASSTDRSGYTF
TRBV6-1,NA,NA,15,CASRALAQGGNEQFF
TRBV6-2/TRBV6-3,TRBD2,NA,18,CASTSGTRLSLPTDTQYF
TRBV12-3/TRBV12-4,TRBD2,NA,15,CASSVRLAGDYEQYF
TRBV11-2,NA,few,14,CASSYTGKPYEQYF
TRBV18,NA,few,15,CASAEGRGTQETQYF
TRBV11-2,NA,NA,15,CASSLARTPTGELFF
TRBV3-1,NA,NA,14,CASSQGARTDTQYF
TRBV7-2,TRBD1,few,16,CASSVQGAGGTDTQYF
TRBV20-1,NA,NA,15,CSARNSGRGTGELFF
TRBV12-3/TRBV12-4,NA,NA,12,CASSFEVRKLFF
TRBV30,TRBD1,few,12,CAWNKDRTSLHF
TRBV2,NA,few,14,CASRPGQRTDTQYF
TRBV27,NA,few,16,CASSFASPPHTDTQYF
TRBV20-1,TRBD2,few,18,CSARRVKAGGPFYNEQFF
TRBV5-1,TRBD1,many,16,CASSRNTGTGGYGYTF
TRBV7-9,TRBD2,few,16,CASSLGRGAGVNEQFF
TRBV12-3/TRBV12-4,NA,NA,13,CASSWGADTEAFF
TRBV5-1,TRBD2,few,16,CASSLEGLRGANEQFF
TRBV4-3,TRBD2,few,20,CASSQDLGLAGGLGTDTQYF
TRBV6-6,NA,few,13,CASRLDSLYEQYF
TRBV5-1,TRBD1,many,16,CASSWETGALPGELFF
TRBV12-3/TRBV12-4,NA,many,12,CASTRSGGELFF
TRBV2,NA,few,15,CASSVRQGTNEKLFF
TRBV7-6,NA,NA,16,CASSLFTGVSSYEQYF
TRBV30,TRBD1,NA,14,CAWSVSGQGQPQHF
TRBV20-1,NA,NA,12,CSALNPGGEQYF
TRBV27,TRBD1,NA,16,CASSYLGTGIYNEQFF